One and the same sample provided the 20 T cell receptor beta chains below, sequenced in a study of identical twins. One entry per CDR3 protein results from TCRdb running MiXCR on the 5' RACE reads. This sample has roughly 710,000 distinct CDR3 sequences, with over 5% found just once. The specimen sequenced was naive T cells sorted from blood. These TCRs come from a man between 18 and 35 years old in good health.

This clonotype was found many times. The genes are TRBV28 and TRBJ2-1; 10 bases map to TRBD1. The V gene end was trimmed by 5 bases and the J gene end by 9 bases; junction bases not matched to a gene: 19. The CDR3 extends over 18 amino acids. Germline CDR1 is MDHEN and CDR2 is SYDVKM. This CDR3 reads CASSRPVYRDRGRGEQFF. In DNA form, the CDR3 reads TGTGCCAGCAGTCGACCTGTTTACCGGGACAGGGGAAGGGGTGAGCAGTTCTTC.

The chain couples TRBV11-1 to TRBJ1-1; 10 bases match TRBD1. V gave up 6 bases and J gave up 10 bases; unmatched junction bases: 23. Germline lookup yields CDR1 SGHAT and CDR2 FQDESV (reference sequence). The CDR3 runs 18 residues. This CDR3 reads CASSPTPGQGPYGAGAFF. DNA of the CDR3: TGTGCCAGCAGTCCTACCCCGGGACAGGGGCCTTACGGGGCAGGAGCTTTCTTT.

This clonotype came up a few times. The genes are TRBV24-1 and TRBJ1-1; the match to TRBD1 covers 10 bases. This CDR3 region has 13 residues. V shed 2 bases and J 9 bases; nucleotides not matched to a gene: 2. Germline CDR1 is KGHDR and CDR2 is SFDVKD. Written as DNA, the CDR3 is TGTGCCACCAGTGATTACGACAGGGGGCAAGCTTTCTTT. This gives the protein CATSDYDRGQAFF.

This clonotype came up many times. The rearrangement joins TRBV24-1 to TRBJ1-5; a weak D match, TRBD1 (6 bases). The CDR3 spans 14 residues. CDR1 is KGHDR and CDR2 is SFDVKD in the germline V gene. Trimming took off 4 bases at V and 9 bases at J, with 15 bases between the two ends. The CDR3 protein is CATSDPGADRPQHF. As DNA, the CDR3 is TGTGCCACCAGTGACCCAGGGGCTGATCGGCCCCAGCATTTT.

This clonotype was counted many times. The chain employs TRBV4-2 and TRBJ2-1; D unclear. This CDR3 spans 12 amino acids. V shed 3 bases and J shed 9 bases, with 9 bases lying between them. Germline values: CDR1 LGHNA, CDR2 YNFKEQ. The CDR3 bases are TGTGCCAGCAGCCAGGTACCGGGTGAGCAGTTCTTC. It yields the protein CASSQVPGEQFF.

The chain is built from TRBV2 and TRBJ2-3; D may be TRBD2 (5 bases). V lost 7 bases and J lost 2, with 16 bases in between. Germline V gene data show CDR1 as SNHLY and CDR2 as FYNNEI. The CDR3 covers 15 residues. DNA of the CDR3: TGTGCCAGCAATGTGAGACTACCCGACACAGATACGCAGTATTTT. Translated: CASNVRLPDTDTQYF.

The chain is built from TRBV3-1 and TRBJ2-7; 13 bases match TRBD2. Germline V lookup: CDR1 LGHDT, CDR2 YNNKEL (reference sequence). The CDR3 is made up of 13 amino acids. V lost 5 bases and J lost 11; bases outside the gene matches: 6. Here the CDR3 reads CASSGGTSGKKYF. DNA for the CDR3: TGTGCCAGCAGCGGCGGGACTAGCGGGAAGAAGTACTTC.

This clonotype was counted many times. The chain employs TRBV28 and TRBJ2-2; D remains ambiguous. The germline V and J ends were trimmed by 3 bases and 1 base, with 9 bases remaining between them. This CDR3 comprises 15 residues. Germline assignment: CDR1 MDHEN and CDR2 SYDVKM. CDR3 sequence reads: CASSFAQENTGELFF. The CDR3 nucleotides read TGTGCCAGCAGTTTCGCTCAGGAGAACACCGGGGAGCTGTTTTTT.

The chain couples TRBV11-2 to TRBJ2-6, with TRBD2 as a possible D gene (7 bases). The CDR3 loop spans 18 amino acids. Germline CDR1 reads SGHAT; CDR2 reads FQNNGV. Trimming cost V 3 bases and J 0 bases, with 15 bases left between them. The CDR3 loop reads CASSLPPRGASGANVLTF. CDR3 nucleotides: TGTGCCAGCAGCTTGCCACCCCGGGGGGCCTCTGGGGCCAACGTCCTGACTTTC.

This clonotype was detected many times. The chain recombines TRBV20-1 with TRBJ2-7, with 8 bases identical to TRBD1. CDR1 and CDR2 from the germline V gene are DFQATT and SNEGSKA (reference sequence). The J segment lost 4 bases and the V segment lost 7 bases, leaving 6 bases of the junction unmatched. The CDR3 contains 12 residues. The CDR3 protein is CSGGQGQYEQYF. The CDR3 region has the DNA TGCAGTGGCGGACAGGGTCAGTACGAGCAGTACTTC.

This clonotype was detected only a few times. The chain carries TRBV6-1 and TRBJ2-1, with 12 bases lining up with TRBD2. CDR3 length: 15 amino acids. With V trimmed by 6 bases and J by 3 bases, 3 bases remained unmatched. Germline assignment: CDR1 MNHNS and CDR2 SASEGT. CDR3 amino acids: CASRKLAGGYNEQFF. The CDR3 DNA is TGTGCCAGCAGAAAACTAGCGGGAGGCTACAATGAGCAGTTCTTC.

V and J are TRBV20-1 and TRBJ2-2; 11 positions agree with TRBD2. The V gene's germline CDR1 is DFQATT and CDR2 SNEGSKA (reference sequence). The CDR3 covers 15 residues. The J segment lost 3 bases and the V segment lost 4 bases, leaving 4 bases of the junction unmatched. CDR3 protein: CSAIGTSGYTGELFF. The CDR3 nucleotides read TGCAGTGCTATAGGGACTAGCGGCTACACCGGGGAGCTGTTTTTT.

This clonotype was seen only a few times. The CDR3 coding sequence is TGTGCCAGTAGTATAACAGGGATAACCTATGGCTACACCTTC. Translating it yields CASSITGITYGYTF. The chain carries TRBV19 and TRBJ1-2; the D gene is possibly TRBD1 (6 bases). There are 14 residues in the CDR3. Germline loops: CDR1 LNHDA, CDR2 SQIVND (reference sequence). The V end lost 2 bases, the J end lost 4 bases, and 11 bases lay between the germline ends.

This clonotype occurred a few times. The gene calls are TRBV11-2 and TRBJ2-2; 15 bases line up with TRBD2. This CDR3 contains 23 residues. V dropped 1 base and J dropped 1; count of bases not matched to a gene: 16. CDR1 and CDR2 (germline): SGHAT, FQNNGV. CDR3 sequence: CASSLGPRTSGRADLMNTGELFF. The CDR3 DNA reads as TGTGCCAGCAGCTTAGGTCCCCGGACTAGCGGGAGGGCCGACTTGATGAACACCGGGGAGCTGTTTTTT.

This clonotype showed up many times. The chain is built from TRBV29-1 and TRBJ2-1; 9 bases are a match to TRBD2. This CDR3 has 14 amino acids. Germline V lookup: CDR1 SQVTM, CDR2 ANQGSEA. J lost 1 base, V lost 3 bases, and 1 base had no gene match. CDR3 loop: CSVDAGGSYNEQFF. The CDR3 region has the DNA TGCAGCGTTGATGCGGGAGGGTCCTACAATGAGCAGTTCTTC.

In its sample, this clonotype was seen many times. This rearrangement joins TRBV10-3 to TRBJ2-2; TRBD2 agrees at 9 bases. The junction had 3 bases not matched to a gene; V was cut back by 10 bases and J by 3 bases. CDR1 is ENHRY and CDR2 is SYGVKD in the germline V gene. This CDR3 contains 13 residues. CDR3 nucleotides: TGTGCCACCAGGACTAGCGACACCGGGGAGCTGTTTTTT. It yields the protein CATRTSDTGELFF.

The chain recombines TRBV19 with TRBJ2-1; TRBD2 matches 8 bases. The V segment lost 2 bases and the J segment 6 bases; nucleotides outside the gene matches: 6. There are 15 residues in the CDR3. CDR1 is LNHDA and CDR2 is SQIVND in the germline V gene (reference sequence). DNA of the CDR3: TGTGCCAGTAGTATACTAGCGGGTTACCTCAATGAGCAGTTCTTC. Translation: CASSILAGYLNEQFF.

This clonotype was detected many times. The chain recombines TRBV9 with TRBJ2-1, with TRBD2 matching 14 bases. The CDR3 runs 15 residues. J lost 6 bases, V lost 4 bases, and 3 bases had no gene match. Germline CDR1 is SGDLS and CDR2 is YYNGEE. The CDR3, as DNA: TGTGCCAGCAGCAAAGGGACTAGCGGGAGCAATGAGCAGTTCTTC. This sequence encodes CASSKGTSGSNEQFF.

The rearrangement joins TRBV10-3 to TRBJ1-2; D remains ambiguous. There are 13 residues in the CDR3. V lost 2 bases, J lost 4 bases, and 8 bases lay in between. Germline CDR1 and CDR2: ENHRY and SYGVKD. CDR3 sequence: CAISEKGGYGYTF. CDR3 nucleotides: TGTGCCATCAGTGAGAAGGGTGGCTATGGCTACACCTTC.

Ten or more counts support this clonotype. The J gene is TRBJ1-2, the V gene TRBV12-3 or TRBV12-4; D might be TRBD1 (5 bases). The CDR3 length is 15 residues. Trimming left V 2 bases short and J 4 bases short, with 14 bases between. The CDR3 is CASSLRTGSFYGYTF. The CDR3 DNA reads TGTGCCAGCAGTTTACGAACAGGTTCTTTCTATGGCTACACCTTC.